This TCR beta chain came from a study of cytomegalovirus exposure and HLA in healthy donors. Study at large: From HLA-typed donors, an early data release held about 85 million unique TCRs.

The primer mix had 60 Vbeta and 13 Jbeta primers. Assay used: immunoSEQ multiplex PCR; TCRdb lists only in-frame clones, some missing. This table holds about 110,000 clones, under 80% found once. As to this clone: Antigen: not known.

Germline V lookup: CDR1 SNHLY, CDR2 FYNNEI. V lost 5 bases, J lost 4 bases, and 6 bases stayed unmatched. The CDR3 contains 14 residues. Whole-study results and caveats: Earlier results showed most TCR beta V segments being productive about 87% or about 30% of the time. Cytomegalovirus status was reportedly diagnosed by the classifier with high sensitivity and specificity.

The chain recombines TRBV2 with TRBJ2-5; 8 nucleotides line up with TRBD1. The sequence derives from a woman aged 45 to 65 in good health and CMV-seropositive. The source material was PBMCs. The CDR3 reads CASSKQGERETQYF. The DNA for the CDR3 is TGTGCCAGCAGTAAACAGGGGGAAAGAGAGACCCAGTACTTC.